Given below is one T cell receptor beta chain in context. Antigen specificity is unknown. PCR involved 60 Vbeta and 13 Jbeta primers. Only in-frame clones appear in the TCRdb table, and some are missing; sequencing was by immunoSEQ multiplex PCR. Listed are roughly 120,000 clones; approximately 0.93% falls within the top ten. V was cut by 6 bases and J by 0 bases, with 11 bases left in between. The CDR3 loop spans 15 amino acids. Germline loops: CDR1 LNHDA, CDR2 SQIVND (reference sequence). This specimen belongs to a study of cytomegalovirus exposure and HLA in healthy donors. Looking at the study overall: Unique TCRs numbering approximately 80 million, obtained from HLA-typed donors, made up an early data release.

Study conclusions and caveats: Certain sequence variants were highly shared and formed a cluster, and this cluster was likely a sequencing artifact.

Sequenced: PBMCs. The sequence was obtained from a man between 18 and 35 years old in good health and CMV-seronegative. The chain joins TRBV19 to TRBJ1-4; D not resolved. The CDR3 region has the DNA TGTGCCAGTAGGGCAGGTACCGCAACTAATGAAAAACTGTTTTTT. It encodes CASRAGTATNEKLFF. The whole variable domain, filled in from reference TRBV19 and TRBJ1-4, reads DGGITQSPKYLFRKEGQNVTLSCEQNLNHDAMYWYRQDPGQGLRLIYYSQIVNDFQKGDIAEGYSVSREKKESFPLTVTSAQKNPTAFYLCASRAGTATNEKLFFGSGTQLSVL.